The 2 T cell receptor beta chains given below trace back to one sample, sequenced in a study of blood T cell repertoires in COVID-19. Generated by immunoSEQ multiplex PCR, the TCRdb table keeps only in-frame clones and is missing some. This sample yields about 240,000 clones, of which around four fifths are seen a single time; about 2% belongs to the top ten. Input material: peripheral blood. Receptors originate from a man in his thirties or forties who had recovered from COVID-19.

The rearrangement joins TRBV19 to TRBJ2-5; possibly TRBD1 for D (5 bases). The CDR3 spans 14 residues. The V end lost 1 base, the J end lost 5 bases, and 11 bases lay between the germline ends. Per germline, CDR1 LNHDA and CDR2 SQIVND (reference sequence). CDR3 sequence reads: CASSIVSDSETQYF. CDR3 bases: TGTGCCAGTAGTATAGTAAGCGACAGCGAGACCCAGTACTTC.

The chain couples TRBV19 to TRBJ2-1; 8 nucleotides align to TRBD2. This CDR3 has 15 residues. Germline-derived CDR1 and CDR2 are LNHDA and SQIVND (reference sequence). The ends lost 5 bases at V and 3 bases at J; junction bases unmatched: 6. As DNA, the CDR3 is TGTGCCAGTAGTTCGGGGGGGGCCCTCTACAATGAGCAGTTCTTC. The encoded protein is CASSSGGALYNEQFF.